This TCR beta chain originates from a study of T cell responses to AZD1222 COVID-19 vaccine. General study results and limits: Unmutated variant regions are reportedly the target of nearly half of TCRs that are spike-specific. Spike-specific TCR breadth and depth both grew after two AZD1222 doses. Donor demographics were predominantly white British with a female majority; clonal diversity may be underestimated. Baseline antibody screening turned up just a handful of seropositive AZD1222 recipients.

Trimming shortened V by 1 base and J by 4 bases, and 13 bases separated the two germline ends. This CDR3 has 15 amino acids. Per germline, CDR1 KGHSH and CDR2 LQKENI. Here immunoSEQ multiplex PCR was the method, and the copy in TCRdb shows in-frame clones only, minus some. The sample contains 90,000 to 120,000 clones, around 90% of which appear only once. As for this clone: Its antigen remains unidentified.

The material was peripheral blood, obtained on day 0 of AZD1222 vaccination. The receptor comes from an adult in good health. The chain couples TRBV18 to TRBJ2-5; D remains unclear. The CDR3 sequence is CASSPLGSFRETQYF. Written as DNA, the CDR3 is TGTGCCAGCTCACCACTGGGTAGCTTTCGAGAGACCCAGTACTTC.